The 25 T cell receptor beta chains below come from one sample, sequenced in a study of CD8 T cells in Susac syndrome. cDNA came from roughly 0.5 to 1 ug RNA primed by random hexamers. From the immunoSEQ multiplex PCR reads, TCRdb called clonotypes with MiXCR, one entry per CDR3 protein. The profile covers approximately 110,000 distinct CDR3 sequences, with 85% to 95% appearing a single time and roughly 0.3% taken by the ten largest. Source material: CD8+ T cells from PBMCs. Receptors were obtained from a human donor with multiple sclerosis.

This clonotype was picked up a small number of times. V usage is TRBV11-2 and J usage is TRBJ2-1; D is tentatively TRBD1 or TRBD2 (5 bases each). The CDR3 length is 13 residues. The V gene lost 5 bases and the J gene lost 6 bases, with 11 bases spanning the gap. CDR1 is SGHAT and CDR2 is FQNNGV in the germline V gene. The CDR3 here is CASSPGTANEQFF. CDR3 bases: TGTGCCAGCAGCCCTGGGACGGCCAATGAGCAGTTCTTC.

This rearrangement joins TRBV7-8 to TRBJ2-7; either TRBD1 or TRBD2 may fit D (5 bases each). This CDR3 has 15 residues. CDR1 is SGHVS and CDR2 is FQNEAQ in the germline V gene. V shed 1 base and J shed 2 bases, with 12 bases lying between them. The CDR3 DNA reads as TGTGCCAGCAGCTTAGGTTCCCGGGGACCCTACGAGCAGTACTTC. It specifies CASSLGSRGPYEQYF.

The chain has TRBV9 and TRBJ2-5, with D unclear. This CDR3 region has 13 residues. V lost 7 bases to trimming and J lost 0 bases, with 10 bases between them. From germline, CDR1 is SGDLS and CDR2 YYNGEE. The CDR3 here is CASSRWYQETQYF. In DNA, the CDR3 is TGTGCCAGCTCCCGGTGGTACCAAGAGACCCAGTACTTC.

This sequence joins TRBV18 and TRBJ1-2; no firm D call. The CDR3 runs to 14 residues. The germline CDR1 and CDR2 sequences are KGHSH and LQKENI. Trimming took off 5 bases at V and 1 base at J, with 11 bases between the two ends. The CDR3 sequence is CASSEEGFNYGYTF. CDR3 bases: TGTGCCAGCTCAGAGGAGGGATTTAACTATGGCTACACCTTC.

The chain employs TRBV19 and TRBJ2-7; 9 bases are shared with TRBD2. Germline CDR1 reads LNHDA; CDR2 reads SQIVND (reference sequence). There are 14 residues in the CDR3. The V gene end was trimmed by 5 bases and the J gene end by 2 bases; junction bases not matched to a gene: 4. The CDR3 DNA reads as TGTGCCAGTAGTTGGGCGGGGGGGCCCTACGAGCAGTACTTC. Translating it yields CASSWAGGPYEQYF.

The chain recombines TRBV18 with TRBJ1-3; unclear D gene. CDR3 size: 16 residues. Germline V gene data show CDR1 as KGHSH and CDR2 as LQKENI. Trimming pared 1 base from V and 0 bases from J, leaving 10 bases between. The CDR3 nucleotides are TGTGCCAGCTCACCACGGGAGCGTAGCTCTGGAAACACCATATATTTT. It specifies CASSPRERSSGNTIYF.

The chain is built from TRBV12-3 or TRBV12-4 and TRBJ2-3; possible D gene TRBD1, 6 bases. With 7 bases removed from V and 0 bases from J, the gap between germline ends came to 14 bases. The CDR3 extends over 15 amino acids. The CDR3 DNA reads TGTGCCAGCACCAGGCCGGGACAAAGCACAGATACGCAGTATTTT. This codes for CASTRPGQSTDTQYF.

The chain carries TRBV2 and TRBJ2-7; D is perhaps TRBD2 (7 bases). This CDR3 comprises 14 residues. Trimming took off 6 bases at V and 3 bases at J, with 15 bases between the two ends. The V gene's germline CDR1 is SNHLY and CDR2 FYNNEI. The CDR3 here is CASSSRGRVYEQYF. CDR3 in DNA: TGTGCCAGCAGCTCGCGGGGGCGCGTCTACGAGCAGTACTTC.

This clonotype was detected only a few times. The CDR3 spells CASSLGRYEQYF. CDR3 in DNA: TGTGCCAGCAGCTTAGGCCGGTACGAGCAGTACTTC. The rearrangement joins TRBV13 to TRBJ2-7; D is unresolved. The V end lost 0 bases, the J end lost 4 bases, and 4 bases lay between the germline ends. The CDR3 extends over 12 amino acids. From germline, CDR1 is PRHDT and CDR2 FYEKMQ (reference sequence).

The chain carries TRBV13 and TRBJ1-1, with D maybe TRBD1 (6 bases). CDR1 and CDR2 (germline): PRHDT, FYEKMQ (reference sequence). The CDR3 has 15 residues. Trimming took 8 bases from V and 1 from J, leaving 17 bases between them. CDR3 DNA sequence: TGTGCCAGCGGAGGGGGGGAGAGGAGGAACACTGAAGCTTTCTTT. This gives the protein CASGGGERRNTEAFF.

This clonotype occurred a few times. The CDR3 DNA reads as TGTGCCAGCAGCGTAGGGGCAGTCAATCAGCCCCAGCATTTT. Amino acid sequence: CASSVGAVNQPQHF. The V and J genes are TRBV9 and TRBJ1-5; D unclear. V lost 0 bases and J 3 bases, leaving 7 bases between the germline ends. Germline CDR1 and CDR2: SGDLS and YYNGEE. The CDR3 is 14 amino acids.

The chain joins TRBV5-4 to TRBJ1-2; TRBD1 aligns across 9 bases. The CDR3 is 16 residues long. Germline CDR1 is SGHNT and CDR2 is YYREEE (reference sequence). Trimming cost V 2 bases and J 6 bases; bases outside gene matches: 11. The CDR3 DNA reads TGTGCCAGCAGCTTACCCGGGACAGGGAAGGTGGATGGCTACACCTTC. It encodes CASSLPGTGKVDGYTF.

The chain links TRBV7-9 to TRBJ1-4; D might be TRBD1 (5 bases). Germline CDR1 and CDR2: SEHNR and FQNEAQ (reference sequence). The CDR3 has 12 amino acids. V was trimmed by 7 bases and J by 17 bases, leaving 20 bases between them. The CDR3 DNA follows: TGTGCCAGCACAGGGAGAAATGAAAAACGTTTTTTT. This translates into CASTGRNEKRFF.

V usage is TRBV6-4 and J usage is TRBJ1-1; D unclear. The CDR3 has 15 residues. Germline V gives CDR1 MRHNA, CDR2 SNTAGT. The V end was cut by 3 bases, the J end by 0 bases, with 11 bases between. The CDR3 DNA reads as TGTGCCAGCAGTGAGACCCCCTCCATGAACACTGAAGCTTTCTTT. Translation: CASSETPSMNTEAFF.

The chain combines TRBV7-2 with TRBJ2-7; 7 bases line up with TRBD1. Germline values: CDR1 SGHTA, CDR2 FQGNSA. The V and J ends lost 5 bases and 2 bases, in that order; junction bases with no gene match: 9. The CDR3 extends over 15 amino acids. Written as DNA, the CDR3 is TGTGCCAGCAGCCTTAACAGGGGATACACCTACGAGCAGTACTTC. The encoded protein is CASSLNRGYTYEQYF.

This chain joins TRBV4-1 and TRBJ2-1; 10 bases are a match to TRBD2. V lost 1 base, J lost 0 bases, and 15 bases stayed unmatched. The length of the CDR3 is 21 residues. Germline-derived CDR1 and CDR2 are MGHRA and YSYEKL. CDR3 DNA sequence: TGCGCCAGCAGCCAAGCGGCTAGCGGGAGTCTTGGGGCTAGCTCCTACAATGAGCAGTTCTTC. Translated, it gives CASSQAASGSLGASSYNEQFF.

The rearrangement uses TRBV10-3 and TRBJ2-7; 11 nucleotides agree with TRBD1. The CDR3 consists of 14 residues. Looked up from germline, CDR1 is ENHRY and CDR2 is SYGVKD. Trimming removed 2 bases from V and 4 bases from J; junction bases left unmatched: 1. This chain's CDR3 is CAISEGTGGYEQYF. In DNA form, the CDR3 reads TGTGCCATCAGTGAGGGGACAGGGGGGTACGAGCAGTACTTC.

The rearrangement uses TRBV19 and TRBJ2-7; D may be TRBD1 or TRBD2 (5 bases each). V was pared by 5 bases and J by 3 bases, with 11 bases between. The CDR3 consists of 13 residues. Germline loops: CDR1 LNHDA, CDR2 SQIVND (reference sequence). CDR3 in DNA: TGTGCCAGTAGTTGGGACGGCAACTACGAGCAGTACTTC. Its translation is CASSWDGNYEQYF.

The V gene is TRBV4-1, the J gene TRBJ1-5; maybe TRBD1 (5 bases). CDR3 length: 14 residues. Germline CDR1 is MGHRA and CDR2 is YSYEKL. Trimming pared 0 bases from V and 5 bases from J, leaving 8 bases between. The CDR3 region is CASSQEEGDQPQHF. In DNA form, the CDR3 reads TGCGCCAGCAGCCAAGAGGAAGGGGATCAGCCCCAGCATTTT.

The rearrangement links TRBV7-3 to TRBJ2-3; weak D call: TRBD2 (5 bases). The V end lost 5 bases, the J end lost 1 base, and 19 bases lay between the germline ends. The germline V gene encodes CDR1 SGHTA and CDR2 FQGTGA. The CDR3 is made up of 17 amino acids. CDR3 sequence: CASSPGVRAEGTDTQYF. The CDR3 nucleotides read TGTGCCAGCAGCCCTGGGGTGCGGGCCGAGGGCACAGATACGCAGTATTTT.

The CDR3 bases are TGTGCCAGCAGCTTGGGACAGGGAGAACGGTACGAGCAGTACTTC. Translating it yields CASSLGQGERYEQYF. The genes are TRBV5-4 and TRBJ2-7, with 7 bases lining up with TRBD1. This CDR3 has 15 residues. CDR1 is SGHNT, CDR2 YYREEE, per germline (reference sequence). The junction had 7 bases not matched to a gene; V was cut back by 0 bases and J by 4 bases.

The rearrangement uses TRBV7-9 and TRBJ1-1; D is perhaps TRBD1 (5 bases). The CDR3 runs 13 residues. The germline CDR1 and CDR2 sequences are SEHNR and FQNEAQ (reference sequence). The V and J ends lost 7 bases and 3 bases respectively, with 12 bases between them. Here the CDR3 reads CASTGPGYTEAFF. For the CDR3, the DNA is TGTGCCAGCACCGGGCCAGGGTACACTGAAGCTTTCTTT.

The V gene is TRBV12-3 or TRBV12-4, the J gene TRBJ2-7; unclear D gene. Trimming removed 2 bases from V and 1 base from J, with 6 bases in between. The length of the CDR3 is 13 residues. The CDR3 DNA follows: TGTGCCAGCAGTTTATTACAGTCCTACGAGCAGTACTTC. It specifies CASSLLQSYEQYF.

The chain carries TRBV7-9 and TRBJ2-7, with D hard to call. The CDR3 has 14 residues. Germline assignment: CDR1 SEHNR and CDR2 FQNEAQ (reference sequence). V lost 0 bases and J lost 6, with 12 bases in between. The CDR3, as DNA: TGTGCCAGCAGCTTAGCGCAAAGTCCCATCGAGCAGTACGTC. It yields the protein CASSLAQSPIEQYV.

On this clonotype itself: At one end the junction does not follow the germline gene, possibly because of a read error. The chain carries TRBV20-1 and TRBJ1-1; D gene uncertain. CDR3 length: 11 residues. The germline CDR1 and CDR2 sequences are DFQATT and SNEGSKA (reference sequence). The CDR3 loop reads CGAPGDTEAFF. The DNA for the CDR3 is TGCGGTGCACCCGGGGACACTGAAGCTTTCTTT.